Reported below is one T cell receptor beta chain. Compared with germline, one end of the junction differs, possibly owing to a read error. Germline V gene data show CDR1 as MNHNS and CDR2 as SASEGT. This CDR3 is 13 amino acids long. The data stem from a study of cytomegalovirus exposure and HLA in healthy donors. Primers: 60 Vbeta forward and 13 Jbeta reverse. Clones were read by immunoSEQ multiplex PCR, and TCRdb kept only the in-frame ones, dropping some. The sample lists fewer than 200,000 clones, approximately 82% occurring once. The clonotype comes from a girl aged 2-9 years in good health and CMV-seropositive. Sample: PBMCs. The chain is built from TRBV6-1 and TRBJ1-1, with unresolved D. The CDR3 loop reads CASSDWGRTEALF. In DNA, the CDR3 is TGTGCCAGCAGTGACTGGGGTCGGACTGAAGCTCTCTTT.